What follows are 20 T cell receptor beta chains derived from one specimen sequenced in a study of CD8 T cells in Susac syndrome. After extraction with the RNeasy kit, about 0.5 to 1 ug of the RNA was reverse transcribed using random hexamers. TCRdb analysed the immunoSEQ multiplex PCR reads with MiXCR anew, one entry per CDR3 protein. The data hold 150,000 to 200,000 distinct CDR3 sequences, with roughly 92% observed a single time. Input material: CD4+ T cells from PBMCs. Every receptor here comes from a human donor with multiple sclerosis.

The CDR3 loop reads CASSSGQVYNTEAFF. CDR3 DNA sequence: TGTGCCAGCAGTTCGGGACAGGTTTATAACACTGAAGCTTTCTTT. J is TRBJ1-1 and V is TRBV12-3 or TRBV12-4, with 8 bases lining up with TRBD1. CDR3 length equals 15 residues. V was pared by 4 bases and J by 2 bases, with 6 bases of the junction left unmatched.

The gene calls are TRBV28 and TRBJ2-1; D perhaps matches TRBD2 (5 bases). V was pared by 3 bases and J by 9 bases, with 15 bases between. CDR1 and CDR2 from the germline V gene are MDHEN and SYDVKM. The CDR3 length is 14 residues. In DNA form, the CDR3 reads TGTGCCAGCAGTTTGGACTCCGCAGTAATTGAGCAGTTCTTC. It encodes CASSLDSAVIEQFF.

The chain combines TRBV5-1 with TRBJ1-3; D gene uncertain. Germline V lookup: CDR1 SGHRS, CDR2 YFSETQ. Trimming removed 5 bases at V and 0 bases at J, with 6 bases between. This CDR3 region has 13 residues. This CDR3 reads CASSHHSGNTIYF. For the CDR3, the DNA is TGCGCCAGCAGTCATCACTCTGGAAACACCATATATTTT.

V and J are TRBV12-3 or TRBV12-4 and TRBJ1-4; maybe TRBD1 (6 bases). Trimming removed 6 bases at V and 6 bases at J, with 14 bases between. This CDR3 contains 14 residues. The CDR3, as DNA: TGTGCCAGCAGCAAAGGGGGGGGGTATGAAAAACTGTTTTTT. Translated: CASSKGGGYEKLFF.

This sequence joins TRBV25-1 and TRBJ2-2; no clear D. Germline V gene lookup returns CDR1 MGHDK and CDR2 SYGVNS. V was pared by 5 bases and J by 3 bases, with 13 bases between. The CDR3 loop spans 15 amino acids. CDR3 protein: CASSKDEIYTGELFF. CDR3 nucleotides: TGTGCCAGCAGTAAAGACGAGATTTACACCGGGGAGCTGTTTTTT. Full variable domain (missing parts from reference TRBV25-1 and TRBJ2-2): EADIYQTPRYLVIGTGKKITLECSQTMGHDKMYWYQQDPGMELHLIHYSYGVNSTEKGDLSSESTVSRIRTEHFPLTLESARPSHTSQYLCASSKDEIYTGELFFGEGSRLTVL.

The chain uses TRBV12-3 or TRBV12-4 and TRBJ1-2; D might be TRBD1 (6 bases). CDR3 size: 14 residues. The V and J ends lost 5 bases and 7 bases respectively, with 17 bases between them. CDR3 nucleotides: TGTGCCAGCAGTGATTGGGGGCGCGGGTCTGGCTACACCTTC. Its translation is CASSDWGRGSGYTF.

The rearrangement uses TRBV28 and TRBJ1-1; D perhaps matches TRBD1 (5 bases). V lost 0 bases and J lost 2, with 10 bases in between. CDR1 MDHEN and CDR2 SYDVKM come from the germline V gene. The CDR3 contains 15 residues. This CDR3 is CASSLWGQVNTEAFF. CDR3 sequence (DNA): TGTGCCAGCAGTTTATGGGGGCAAGTAAACACTGAAGCTTTCTTT.

The table lists this clonotype with a few counts. V and J are TRBV2 and TRBJ2-5, with D hard to call. Germline lookup yields CDR1 SNHLY and CDR2 FYNNEI. The CDR3 has 13 amino acids. Trimming removed 5 bases at V and 1 base at J, with 8 bases between. The CDR3 spells CASSRPLQETQYF. In DNA form, the CDR3 reads TGTGCCAGCAGTCGACCTCTCCAAGAGACCCAGTACTTC.

The chain is built from TRBV24-1 and TRBJ2-5, with D possibly TRBD1 on 6 matching bases. The CDR3 sequence is 17 residues long. CDR1 and CDR2 (germline): KGHDR, SFDVKD. Trimming pared 2 bases from V and 3 bases from J, leaving 18 bases between. The DNA of the CDR3 is TGTGCCACCAGTGATTCTGGGTCGCCGGGACAAGAAGAGACCCAGTACTTC. This encodes CATSDSGSPGQEETQYF.

This clonotype has only one observation. This chain joins TRBV12-3 or TRBV12-4 and TRBJ2-1; 7 bases line up with TRBD1. The CDR3 is 13 amino acids. V lost 7 bases and J lost 6; bases outside the gene matches: 6. The CDR3 DNA sequence: TGTGCCAGCACCTCGGGACAGCGCAATGAGCAGTTCTTC. It translates to CASTSGQRNEQFF.

The chain recombines TRBV10-3 with TRBJ2-5; the match to TRBD2 covers 9 bases. Looked up from germline, CDR1 is ENHRY and CDR2 is SYGVKD. The CDR3 runs 15 residues. The J segment lost 1 base and the V segment lost 10 bases, leaving 10 bases of the junction unmatched. CDR3: CATRGSGGIQETQYF. CDR3 sequence (DNA): TGTGCCACCCGGGGTAGCGGGGGTATCCAAGAGACCCAGTACTTC.

V usage is TRBV28 and J usage is TRBJ1-2, with 8 positions matching TRBD1. Germline lookup yields CDR1 MDHEN and CDR2 SYDVKM. The CDR3 runs to 13 residues. Trimming cost V 1 base and J 8 bases; bases outside gene matches: 3. Here the CDR3 reads CASSLSPGGGYTF. DNA for the CDR3: TGTGCCAGCAGTTTATCCCCAGGGGGCGGCTACACCTTC.

The J gene is TRBJ2-1, the V gene TRBV19; 12 nucleotides agree with TRBD2. V gave up 8 bases and J gave up 6 bases; unmatched junction bases: 5. Germline V gene data show CDR1 as LNHDA and CDR2 as SQIVND (reference sequence). This CDR3 contains 14 residues. The CDR3 DNA is TGTGCCAGTTCTAGCGGGAGGGCCGCCAATGAGCAGTTCTTC. Protein sequence: CASSSGRAANEQFF.

This chain links TRBV25-1 with TRBJ1-4; no definite D call. The CDR3 sequence is 16 residues long. The V end was cut by 6 bases, the J end by 1 base, with 15 bases between. Germline loops: CDR1 MGHDK, CDR2 SYGVNS. The CDR3 is CASSPSPGETNEKLFF. DNA of the CDR3: TGTGCCAGCAGCCCCTCCCCCGGGGAAACTAATGAAAAACTGTTTTTT.

This rearrangement joins TRBV28 to TRBJ1-2; D ambiguous. The CDR3 runs 12 residues. Looked up from germline, CDR1 is MDHEN and CDR2 is SYDVKM. V was cut by 7 bases and J by 2 bases, with 8 bases left in between. In DNA form, the CDR3 reads TGTGCCAGCAATGAGCAGAACTATGGCTACACCTTC. It codes for CASNEQNYGYTF.

This clonotype was found a few times. The chain links TRBV12-3 or TRBV12-4 to TRBJ1-5, with 7 bases matching TRBD1. J lost 4 bases, V lost 1 base, and 4 bases had no gene match. The CDR3 length is 15 residues. CDR3: CASSLGTGRNQPQHF. CDR3 bases: TGTGCCAGCAGTTTAGGGACAGGAAGGAATCAGCCCCAGCATTTT.

The chain has TRBV2 and TRBJ2-7; TRBD1 matches at 7 bases. Germline V lookup: CDR1 SNHLY, CDR2 FYNNEI. Trimming at V came to 6 bases and at J to 0 bases, leaving 5 bases not matched to a gene. CDR3 length: 14 amino acids. Here the CDR3 reads CASRKGQLSYEQYF. The CDR3 nucleotides read TGTGCCAGCAGGAAGGGACAGCTCTCCTACGAGCAGTACTTC.

The V and J genes are TRBV5-1 and TRBJ2-2; 7 positions match TRBD2. Germline CDR1 and CDR2: SGHRS and YFSETQ. The CDR3 extends over 16 amino acids. V was clipped by 4 bases and J by 5 bases; unmatched bases: 11. The CDR3, as DNA: TGCGCCAGCAGCCCTCCCGGACTAGTCTTAACCGGGGAGCTGTTTTTT. Translation: CASSPPGLVLTGELFF.

The V and J genes are TRBV29-1 and TRBJ2-7; 7 bases match TRBD2. This CDR3 region has 12 residues. V lost 6 bases to trimming and J lost 2 bases; unmatched junction nucleotides: 4. In germline, CDR1 is SQVTM, CDR2 ANQGSEA. The CDR3 DNA is TGCAGCGTCCTCGGGGGGACCTACGAGCAGTACTTC. Its translation: CSVLGGTYEQYF.

The chain combines TRBV7-3 with TRBJ2-3, with D unclear. CDR1 is SGHTA, CDR2 FQGTGA, per germline. The CDR3 contains 13 residues. The germline V and J ends were trimmed by 1 base and 3 bases, with 5 bases remaining between them. The CDR3 coding sequence is TGTGCCAGCAGCTTAAAACCGACAGATACGCAGTATTTT. Its protein is CASSLKPTDTQYF.